These 26 T cell receptor beta chains share one sample of origin, sequenced in a study of blood T cell repertoires in COVID-19 (dated by TCRdb to 2020 to 2021). To prepare the library, the immunoSEQ multiplex PCR assay was applied. This is the immuneACCESS table as TCRdb keeps it, with only in-frame sequences that have V and J called. A part of the clones is gone; compared with another copy, unresolved V genes explain less than half, and the rest is unexplained. The sample profile shows about 200,000 clones; 80% to 85% of them were found once. The ten largest clones take up approximately 8% of the sample. Material: peripheral blood. These receptors all come from a woman of 80 years or more with COVID-19, enrolled during active disease.

V usage is TRBV2 and J usage is TRBJ1-4, with no clear D. V was shortened by 6 bases and J by 7 bases, with 15 bases between the two germline ends. This CDR3 is built from 14 residues. The germline V gene encodes CDR1 SNHLY and CDR2 FYNNEI. The CDR3 protein is CASRLSIAAEKLFF. In DNA form, the CDR3 reads TGTGCCAGCAGACTGTCTATAGCGGCTGAAAAACTGTTTTTT.

This clone showed up just once. J is TRBJ1-2 and V is TRBV25-1, with TRBD1 matching over 7 bases. The V and J ends lost 1 base and 10 bases, in that order; junction bases with no gene match: 6. Germline CDR1 is MGHDK and CDR2 is SYGVNS. The CDR3 consists of 13 residues. This CDR3 reads CASSEFFTGDYTF. CDR3 coding DNA: TGTGCCAGCAGTGAATTTTTCACAGGGGACTACACCTTC.

This clone was observed a single time. The gene calls are TRBV3-1 (or the pseudogene TRBV3-2) and TRBJ1-1; 11 positions match TRBD1. The V gene end was trimmed by 1 base and the J gene end by 10 bases; junction bases not matched to a gene: 11. The CDR3 sequence is 16 residues long. In germline, CDR1 is LGHDT, CDR2 YNNKEL (reference sequence). This CDR3 is CASSQGRGQGAGGAFF. The CDR3 coding sequence is TGTGCCAGCAGCCAAGGAAGAGGACAGGGGGCCGGGGGAGCTTTCTTT.

The genes are TRBV29-1 and TRBJ1-2; TRBD1 matches at 9 bases. Germline V gene data show CDR1 as SQVTM and CDR2 as ANQGSEA. Germline trimming cut 5 bases from V and 3 bases from J; bases unmatched to any gene: 13. This CDR3 spans 16 amino acids. The CDR3 reads CSVWSGPGQGYYGYTF. The DNA for the CDR3 is TGCAGCGTTTGGTCTGGACCGGGACAGGGTTACTATGGCTACACCTTC.

The V call is TRBV5-1, the J call TRBJ1-1, with D perhaps matching TRBD1 (5 bases). V was cut by 4 bases and J by 10 bases, with 14 bases left in between. CDR1 is SGHRS, CDR2 YFSETQ, per germline. The CDR3 runs 12 residues. The CDR3 sequence: CASSPGLGGAFF. In DNA form, the CDR3 reads TGCGCCAGCAGCCCGGGACTGGGGGGAGCTTTCTTT.

V and J are TRBV5-4 and TRBJ2-5, with TRBD1 matching over 9 bases. Germline assignment: CDR1 SGHNT and CDR2 YYREEE (reference sequence). J lost 1 base, V lost 2 bases, and 0 bases had no gene match. There are 14 residues in the CDR3. CDR3 nucleotides: TGTGCCAGCAGCTTACAGGGGGCCCAAGAGACCCAGTACTTC. This codes for CASSLQGAQETQYF.

J is TRBJ1-3 and V is TRBV15, with D perhaps TRBD1 (5 bases). There are 16 residues in the CDR3. The germline V gene has CDR1 LNHNV and CDR2 YYDKDF (reference sequence). V was cut by 3 bases and J by 0 bases, with 12 bases left in between. CDR3 in amino acids: CATSSPRASSGNTIYF. CDR3 bases: TGTGCCACCAGCAGTCCCAGGGCGAGCTCTGGAAACACCATATATTTT. Full variable domain (rest looked up from reference TRBV15 and TRBJ1-3): DAMVIQNPRYQVTQFGKPVTLSCSQTLNHNVMYWYQQKSSQAPKLLFHYYDKDFNNEADTPDNFQSRRPNTSFCFLDIRSPGLGDTAMYLCATSSPRASSGNTIYFGEGSWLTVV.

The chain carries TRBV29-1 and TRBJ1-1; TRBD1 might be the D (5 bases). V lost 4 bases, J lost 8 bases, and 14 bases lay in between. This CDR3 region has 12 residues. Looked up from germline, CDR1 is SQVTM and CDR2 is ANQGSEA. The CDR3, as DNA: TGCAGCGTTGGGTCTCCGGAGGGGGAAGCTTTCTTT. Protein product: CSVGSPEGEAFF.

This clone was observed a handful of times. The chain employs TRBV10-3 and TRBJ2-1, with D tentatively TRBD1 (6 bases). The ends were cut back, 1 base at V and 1 base at J, with 14 bases in the middle. CDR3 length: 17 residues. The germline CDR1 and CDR2 sequences are ENHRY and SYGVKD. The CDR3 nucleotides read TGTGCCATCAGTGAGTGGGGGACAAGCCGTTCCTACAATGAGCAGTTCTTC. Amino acids: CAISEWGTSRSYNEQFF.

The V and J genes are TRBV6-4 and TRBJ1-1, with D possibly TRBD1 on 5 matching bases. The CDR3 spans 13 residues. In germline, CDR1 is MRHNA, CDR2 SNTAGT. Between the trimmed V and J ends, which lost 6 bases and 1 base, there was a span of 9 bases. The CDR3 nucleotides read TGTGCCAGCAGCAGGGTATCGAACACTGAAGCTTTCTTT. It yields the protein CASSRVSNTEAFF.

This clone was seen once. The chain uses TRBV27 and TRBJ2-7, with D perhaps TRBD2 (6 bases). Trimming took 5 bases from V and 2 from J, leaving 13 bases between them. The CDR3 totals 14 residues. Per germline, CDR1 MNHEY and CDR2 SMNVEV (reference sequence). The CDR3 DNA reads as TGTGCCAGCAGTAGCGGGTCGATCCCCTACGAGCAGTACTTC. This translates into CASSSGSIPYEQYF.

V and J are TRBV28 and TRBJ2-1; 11 nucleotides align to TRBD2. The CDR3 runs to 16 residues. The germline V gene has CDR1 MDHEN and CDR2 SYDVKM. The junction had 11 bases not matched to a gene; V was cut back by 5 bases and J by 8 bases. CDR3 protein: CASSSSLAGAYDEQFF. In nucleotides, the CDR3 is TGTGCCAGCAGTAGCTCACTAGCGGGGGCCTATGATGAGCAGTTCTTC.

The chain combines TRBV15 with TRBJ2-7; 7 bases are a match to TRBD2. Germline CDR1 and CDR2: LNHNV and YYDKDF (reference sequence). The V and J ends lost 4 bases and 5 bases, in that order; junction bases with no gene match: 5. The CDR3 contains 13 residues. The CDR3 spells CATSKMGGNEQYF. CDR3 nucleotide sequence: TGTGCCACCAGCAAAATGGGAGGGAACGAGCAGTACTTC. Looking up the rest from reference TRBV15 and TRBJ2-7 gives the full variable domain: DAMVIQNPRYQVTQFGKPVTLSCSQTLNHNVMYWYQQKSSQAPKLLFHYYDKDFNNEADTPDNFQSRRPNTSFCFLDIRSPGLGDTAMYLCATSKMGGNEQYFGPGTRLTVT.

This chain links TRBV11-2 with TRBJ1-1; 10 bases fit TRBD1. Unmatched junction bases numbered 4, after V lost 3 bases and J lost 9 bases. The CDR3 is 13 amino acids. Per germline, CDR1 SGHAT and CDR2 FQNNGV. CDR3 sequence reads: CASSLSDRGKAFF. In DNA form, the CDR3 reads TGTGCCAGCAGCTTGTCGGACAGGGGGAAAGCTTTCTTT.

The chain uses TRBV10-3 and TRBJ2-4; D call uncertain. This CDR3 spans 12 amino acids. V gave up 3 bases and J gave up 9 bases, with 9 bases separating them. Germline CDR1 and CDR2: ENHRY and SYGVKD. In DNA, the CDR3 is TGTGCCATCAGTGAATCTGAGAGCATTCAGTACTTC. It is translated as CAISESESIQYF.

The table lists this clone with many counts. The chain has TRBV9 and TRBJ2-7; D is uncertain. The CDR3 runs 13 residues. V dropped 0 bases and J dropped 0 bases, with 4 bases sitting between them. CDR1 is SGDLS, CDR2 YYNGEE, per germline. CDR3 amino acids: CASSVDISYEQYF. The DNA for the CDR3 is TGTGCCAGCAGCGTAGACATCTCCTACGAGCAGTACTTC.

V usage is TRBV12-3 or TRBV12-4 and J usage is TRBJ1-1; D is undetermined. The CDR3 runs 13 residues. Trimming removed 3 bases from V and 1 base from J, with 6 bases in between. CDR3 nucleotide sequence: TGTGCCAGCAGTTTGGGAGGGAACACTGAAGCTTTCTTT. This encodes CASSLGGNTEAFF.

The chain is built from TRBV6-5 and TRBJ1-1; perhaps TRBD1 as D (6 bases). The ends were cut back, 6 bases at V and 3 bases at J, with 11 bases in the middle. The CDR3 has 13 amino acids. From germline, CDR1 is MNHEY and CDR2 SVGAGI. The CDR3 reads CASRKRQDTEAFF. As DNA, the CDR3 is TGTGCCAGCAGGAAACGACAGGACACTGAAGCTTTCTTT.

The chain links TRBV11-2 to TRBJ2-7, with a possible D match to TRBD2 (5 bases). With 5 bases removed from V and 6 bases from J, the gap between germline ends came to 17 bases. The CDR3 is 14 residues long. CDR1 and CDR2 (germline): SGHAT, FQNNGV. CDR3 amino acids: CASSGNIGGREQYF. In DNA form, the CDR3 reads TGTGCCAGCAGCGGGAATATTGGCGGGCGCGAGCAGTACTTC.

The chain combines TRBV29-1 with TRBJ2-2, with D perhaps TRBD2 (6 bases). The CDR3 length is 13 residues. Per the germline V gene, CDR1 is SQVTM and CDR2 is ANQGSEA. Trimming removed 3 bases at V and 3 bases at J, with 8 bases between. The CDR3 DNA reads TGCAGCGTTGAGGGGGGTTACACCGGGGAGCTGTTTTTT. Translated: CSVEGGYTGELFF.

The genes are TRBV28 and TRBJ2-3; 8 bases fit TRBD2. CDR3 length equals 17 residues. V gave up 3 bases and J gave up 2 bases; unmatched junction bases: 10. CDR1 is MDHEN, CDR2 SYDVKM, per germline. CDR3 nucleotides: TGTGCCAGCAGTTTGCATCGGGCTAGCGGGTTCACAGATACGCAGTATTTT. Translated, it gives CASSLHRASGFTDTQYF.

The rearrangement links TRBV6-6 to TRBJ2-4, with a weak D call TRBD1 (6 bases). Between the trimmed V and J ends, which lost 4 bases and 0 bases, there was a span of 10 bases. This CDR3 contains 15 residues. Germline V gives CDR1 MNHNY, CDR2 SVGAGI (reference sequence). CDR3 loop: CASSWDTLAKNIQYF. CDR3 sequence (DNA): TGTGCCAGCAGTTGGGACACTTTAGCCAAAAACATTCAGTACTTC.

This sequence joins TRBV11-2 and TRBJ2-7, with D uncertain. The CDR3 sequence is 12 residues long. Germline CDR1 and CDR2: SGHAT and FQNNGV. The germline V and J ends were trimmed by 4 bases and 0 bases, with 4 bases remaining between them. CDR3 sequence: CASSSHSYEQYF. The CDR3 DNA reads as TGTGCCAGCAGCTCACACTCCTACGAGCAGTACTTC.

There are a few counts of this clone. The chain employs TRBV28 and TRBJ2-3, with a weak D call TRBD2 (5 bases). In germline, CDR1 is MDHEN, CDR2 SYDVKM. Trimming stripped 4 bases from V and 0 bases from J, with 5 bases between. The CDR3 runs 13 residues. CDR3 in DNA: TGTGCCAGCAGTTGGACTAGCACAGATACGCAGTATTTT. It encodes CASSWTSTDTQYF.

The chain uses TRBV2 and TRBJ2-2, with D maybe TRBD2 (7 bases). From germline, CDR1 is SNHLY and CDR2 FYNNEI. V lost 2 bases and J 7 bases, leaving 11 bases between the germline ends. The CDR3 is made up of 14 amino acids. As DNA, the CDR3 is TGTGCCAGCAGTGAAAACAGGGAGGGCGGGGAGCTGTTTTTT. This sequence encodes CASSENREGGELFF.

J is TRBJ2-1 and V is TRBV25-1; TRBD2 is a possible D gene (6 bases). The CDR3 has 15 residues. In germline, CDR1 is MGHDK, CDR2 SYGVNS. The V end lost 1 base, the J end lost 9 bases, and 16 bases lay between the germline ends. The CDR3 DNA sequence: TGTGCCAGCAGTGAATCGCGACTAGTCTCAAGTGAGCAGTTCTTC. Protein: CASSESRLVSSEQFF.